Each of the 9 T cell receptor beta chains below was sequenced from the same sample in a study of PD-L1 blockade in urothelial cancer. Here immunoSEQ multiplex PCR was the method, and the copy in TCRdb shows in-frame clones only, minus some. The data show around 30,000 clones, around 85% seen once. Sequenced here: PBMCs, sampled around atezolizumab (anti-PD-L1) treatment. These receptors were obtained from a man aged 45 to 65 with urothelial cancer.

The chain has TRBV28 and TRBJ2-5; 12 nucleotides match TRBD2. The CDR3 is made up of 19 amino acids. CDR1 and CDR2 from the germline V gene are MDHEN and SYDVKM. The trim removed 2 bases at V and 2 bases at J, leaving 12 bases unmatched. The CDR3 DNA follows: TGTGCCAGCAGTTTACCCCGGACTAGCGGGGCAATAGAACAAGAGACCCAGTACTTC. Amino acids: CASSLPRTSGAIEQETQYF. Together with reference TRBV28 and TRBJ2-5, the CDR3 gives the full variable domain: DVKVTQSSRYLVKRTGEKVFLECVQDMDHENMFWYRQDPGLGLRLIYFSYDVKMKEKGDIPEGYSVSREKKERFSLILESASTNQTSMYLCASSLPRTSGAIEQETQYFGPGTRLLVL.

The chain employs TRBV19 and TRBJ2-2, with D unclear. Trimming took off 6 bases at V and 6 bases at J, with 11 bases between the two ends. Germline-derived CDR1 and CDR2 are LNHDA and SQIVND (reference sequence). The CDR3 has 13 residues. The CDR3 nucleotides read TGTGCCAGTAGCCCCGGTCCGGCCGGGGAGCTGTTTTTT. It codes for CASSPGPAGELFF. Based on the CDR3 plus reference TRBV19 and TRBJ2-2, the full variable domain is DGGITQSPKYLFRKEGQNVTLSCEQNLNHDAMYWYRQDPGQGLRLIYYSQIVNDFQKGDIAEGYSVSREKKESFPLTVTSAQKNPTAFYLCASSPGPAGELFFGEGSRLTVL.

This clone was counted a few times. The V and J genes are TRBV28 and TRBJ1-2; D call uncertain. Germline-derived CDR1 and CDR2 are MDHEN and SYDVKM. The germline V and J ends were trimmed by 6 bases and 2 bases, with 10 bases remaining between them. This CDR3 has 13 amino acids. Written as DNA, the CDR3 is TGTGCCAGCAGCCCTCTAATGAACTATGGCTACACCTTC. It translates to CASSPLMNYGYTF.

The chain carries TRBV5-1 and TRBJ2-1; 7 nucleotides align to TRBD1. The CDR3 has 14 amino acids. The junction had 7 bases not matched to a gene; V was cut back by 4 bases and J by 6 bases. CDR1 and CDR2 (germline): SGHRS, YFSETQ. The CDR3 coding sequence is TGCGCCAGCAGCCCGGACAGGATGTTCAATGAGCAGTTCTTC. Its translation: CASSPDRMFNEQFF.

V gene TRBV7-3 combines with J gene TRBJ2-1; possibly TRBD1 for D (6 bases). The CDR3 has 13 residues. Trimming took off 8 bases at V and 4 bases at J, with 12 bases between the two ends. Germline values: CDR1 SGHTA, CDR2 FQGTGA. The CDR3 here is CASALQGYNEQFF. In nucleotides, the CDR3 is TGTGCCAGCGCGTTACAGGGTTACAATGAGCAGTTCTTC.

A single count supports this clone. CDR3 sequence reads: CASSRTGDSYEQYV. The CDR3 nucleotides read TGTGCCAGCAGCCGGACAGGGGACTCCTACGAGCAGTACGTC. The J gene is TRBJ2-7, the V gene TRBV5-6, with 9 bases matching TRBD1. Germline assignment: CDR1 SGHDT and CDR2 YYEEEE. J was trimmed by 0 bases and V by 4 bases; bases with no gene match: 2. The CDR3 is 14 residues long.

The chain links TRBV18 to TRBJ1-1, with D possibly TRBD1 on 6 matching bases. The CDR3 has 14 amino acids. CDR1 and CDR2 from the germline V gene are KGHSH and LQKENI. The V end lost 6 bases, the J end lost 4 bases, and 15 bases lay between the germline ends. CDR3 sequence: CASSLPGVVTEAFF. The CDR3 DNA is TGTGCCAGCTCTTTACCAGGGGTGGTCACTGAAGCTTTCTTT.

The chain carries TRBV11-2 and TRBJ2-7; D perhaps matches TRBD1 (6 bases). CDR3 size: 13 residues. Trimming took off 2 bases at V and 6 bases at J, with 11 bases between the two ends. CDR1 is SGHAT and CDR2 is FQNNGV in the germline V gene. DNA of the CDR3: TGTGCCAGCAGCTTACCTTCAGGGGTCGAGCAGTACGTC. This sequence encodes CASSLPSGVEQYV.

This rearrangement joins TRBV10-1 to TRBJ2-1; D may be TRBD2 (5 bases). CDR1 is WNHNN and CDR2 is SYGVQD in the germline V gene (reference sequence). Trimming removed 8 bases from V and 5 bases from J, with 19 bases in between. The CDR3 has 15 residues. CDR3 loop: CASARAGGMNNEQFF. The CDR3 DNA reads as TGCGCCAGCGCCCGGGCGGGTGGGATGAACAATGAGCAGTTCTTC.